The rows below give T cell receptor beta chains drawn from one sample of a study of identical twins. TCRdb re-called the 5' RACE reads through MiXCR, storing one row per CDR3 protein. The sample holds approximately 140,000 distinct CDR3 sequences, around 3.6% seen once. The sequencing sample was made of memory T cells sorted from blood. The receptors derive from a man younger than 35 in good health. Each CDR3 is given with its conserved first and last residue. The D gene is left open where the match is weak. Expanded clones get a size class; other rows say once, few or many, or leave the size out.

TRBV5-1	-	TRBD1	TRBJ2-1	CASSLVQGTHNEQFF	TGCGCCAGCAGCTTGGTACAGGGGACACACAATGAGCAGTTCTTC
TRBV6-5	many	TRBD2	TRBJ2-3	CASSYGTSGYTDTQYF	TGTGCCAGCAGTTACGGGACTAGCGGGTACACAGATACGCAGTATTTT
TRBV20-1	many	TRBD1	TRBJ1-6	CSSWTGGDSPLHF	TGCAGCTCATGGACAGGGGGAGATTCACCCCTCCACTTT
TRBV7-2	many	-	TRBJ1-2	CASSPSASINYGYTF	TGTGCCAGCAGCCCGTCAGCCAGTATTAACTATGGCTACACCTTC
TRBV5-6	many	-	TRBJ2-2	CASSLLVAGPNTGELFF	TGTGCCAGCAGCTTGTTGGTGGCAGGGCCTAACACCGGGGAGCTGTTTTTT
TRBV5-1	many	-	TRBJ2-5	CASSPGSSRETQYF	TGCGCCAGCAGCCCGGGGTCTAGTCGCGAGACCCAGTACTTC
TRBV4-3	many	-	TRBJ2-3	CASSQGVESDTQYF	TGCGCCAGCAGCCAAGGGGTCGAATCAGATACGCAGTATTTT
TRBV3-1	many	-	TRBJ2-4	CASSQGLVAKNIQYF	TGTGCCAGCAGCCAAGGACTCGTAGCCAAAAACATTCAGTACTTC
TRBV15	many	-	TRBJ2-3	CATRGDRDTQYF	TGTGCCACCAGAGGAGATCGGGATACGCAGTATTTT
TRBV7-2	many	TRBD2	TRBJ2-2	CASSSTSGSPGELFF	TGTGCCAGCAGCTCGACTAGCGGGAGCCCCGGGGAGCTGTTTTTT
TRBV15	many	-	TRBJ2-2	CATSTSRLLNTGELFF	TGTGCCACCAGCACTAGCCGACTGTTGAACACCGGGGAGCTGTTTTTT
TRBV15	many	-	TRBJ2-5	CATSRVWGAEETQYF	TGTGCCACCAGCAGAGTATGGGGGGCTGAAGAGACCCAGTACTTC
TRBV18	many	TRBD1	TRBJ1-1	CASSTGQLTLNTEAFF	TGTGCCAGCTCAACGGGACAGCTTACTCTAAACACTGAAGCTTTCTTT
TRBV4-2	-	-	TRBJ2-6	CASSQDGGDASSGANVLTF	TGTGCCAGCAGCCAAGATGGAGGGGACGCCAGCTCTGGGGCCAACGTCCTGACTTTC
TRBV15	many	TRBD2	TRBJ2-3	CATSRDWGGEDTQYF	TGTGCCACCAGCAGAGATTGGGGAGGGGAGGATACGCAGTATTTT
TRBV12-3/TRBV12-4	many	-	TRBJ2-4	CASGRKIQYF	TGTGCCAGCGGCCGGAAAATTCAGTACTTC
TRBV5-4	many	-	TRBJ1-5	CASSNHSGNQPQHF	TGTGCCAGCAGCAATCACTCGGGCAATCAGCCCCAGCATTTT
TRBV12-3/TRBV12-4	-	-	TRBJ1-2	CASSLGGWYGYTF	TGTGCCAGCAGTTTGGGGGGATGGTATGGCTACACCTTC
TRBV12-3/TRBV12-4	many	-	TRBJ2-5	CASSLVWGREETQYF	TGTGCCAGCAGTTTAGTCTGGGGCAGGGAAGAGACCCAGTACTTC
TRBV6-2/TRBV6-3	many	TRBD2	TRBJ2-5	CASSYQRLAGVETQYF	TGTGCCAGCAGTTACCAGCGACTAGCGGGAGTGGAGACCCAGTACTTC
TRBV30	many	-	TRBJ1-1	CAWSVGPYTEAFF	TGTGCCTGGAGTGTAGGACCTTACACTGAAGCTTTCTTT
TRBV11-2	many	TRBD2	TRBJ2-2	CASSSLRAAGGGELFF	TGTGCCAGCAGCTCGCTTAGGGCAGCGGGAGGCGGGGAGCTGTTTTTT
TRBV15	many	TRBD2	TRBJ2-1	CATSRVSGRGNEQFF	TGTGCCACCAGCAGAGTTAGCGGGAGGGGGAATGAGCAGTTCTTC
TRBV15	many	TRBD1	TRBJ2-1	CATSEGLGQGLNEQFF	TGTGCCACCAGCGAGGGGCTGGGACAGGGTTTGAATGAGCAGTTCTTC
TRBV5-1	many	-	TRBJ2-1	CASSGTLNEQFF	TGCGCCAGCAGCGGGACTCTGAATGAGCAGTTCTTC
TRBV7-8	many	-	TRBJ2-1	CASRSSVSTYNEQFF	TGTGCCAGCAGATCTAGCGTGAGTACCTACAATGAGCAGTTCTTC
TRBV7-3	many	-	TRBJ2-3	CASSLELLTDTQYF	TGTGCCAGCAGCTTAGAGTTACTTACAGATACGCAGTATTTT
TRBV10-3	many	TRBD2	TRBJ2-1	CAITIAGRVNEQFF	TGTGCCATCACTATAGCGGGAAGGGTAAATGAGCAGTTCTTC